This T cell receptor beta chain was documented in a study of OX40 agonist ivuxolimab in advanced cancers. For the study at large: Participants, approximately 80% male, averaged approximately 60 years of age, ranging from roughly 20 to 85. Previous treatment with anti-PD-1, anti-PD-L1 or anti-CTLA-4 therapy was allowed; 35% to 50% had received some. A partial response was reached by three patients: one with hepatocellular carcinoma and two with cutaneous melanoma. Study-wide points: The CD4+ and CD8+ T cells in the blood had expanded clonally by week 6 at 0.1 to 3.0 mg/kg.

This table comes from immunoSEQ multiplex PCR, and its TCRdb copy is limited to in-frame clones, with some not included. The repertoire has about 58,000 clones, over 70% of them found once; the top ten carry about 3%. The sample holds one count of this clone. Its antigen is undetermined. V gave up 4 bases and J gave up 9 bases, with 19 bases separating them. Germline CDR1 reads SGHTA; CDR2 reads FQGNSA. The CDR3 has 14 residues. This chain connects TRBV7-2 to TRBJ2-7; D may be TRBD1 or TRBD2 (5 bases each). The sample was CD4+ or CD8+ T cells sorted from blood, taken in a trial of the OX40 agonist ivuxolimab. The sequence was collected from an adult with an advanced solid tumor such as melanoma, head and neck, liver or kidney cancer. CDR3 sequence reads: CASSSFGATGGQYF. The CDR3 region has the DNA TGTGCCAGCAGCTCTTTTGGGGCCACCGGAGGGCAGTACTTC.